These 15 T cell receptor beta chains were sequenced from one sample in a study of cytomegalovirus exposure and HLA in healthy donors. Only in-frame clones appear in the TCRdb table, and some are missing; sequencing was by immunoSEQ multiplex PCR. This table holds around 100,000 clones, about 94% found once. The sample comprised PBMCs. The source of these receptors is a woman younger than 30 in good health and CMV-seronegative.

This chain links TRBV5-1 with TRBJ2-7, with D tentatively TRBD2 (6 bases). Trimming cost V 3 bases and J 0 bases, with 16 bases left between them. The CDR3 is 16 amino acids. Per germline, CDR1 SGHRS and CDR2 YFSETQ. CDR3 in DNA: TGCGCCAGCAGCTGGGGAGGCCTCGGGGGCTCCTACGAGCAGTACTTC. Its protein product is CASSWGGLGGSYEQYF.

This chain uses TRBV10-3 with TRBJ2-7, with D tentatively TRBD2 (6 bases). V dropped 11 bases and J dropped 5 bases, with 19 bases sitting between them. CDR1 and CDR2 (germline): ENHRY, SYGVKD. The CDR3 loop spans 13 amino acids. The CDR3 protein is CASWTGDVHEQYF. The CDR3 DNA is TGTGCCTCTTGGACGGGGGACGTTCACGAGCAGTACTTC.

V is TRBV7-9 and J is TRBJ2-7, with 7 bases that match TRBD1. The V segment lost 4 bases and the J segment 3 bases; nucleotides outside the gene matches: 6. The CDR3 consists of 14 residues. The germline V gene encodes CDR1 SEHNR and CDR2 FQNEAQ (reference sequence). CDR3 region: CASSSDRDSYEQYF. In nucleotides, the CDR3 is TGTGCCAGCAGCTCGGACCGGGACAGCTACGAGCAGTACTTC.

V gene TRBV2 combines with J gene TRBJ2-1, with 9 bases matching TRBD2. Trimming at V came to 6 bases and at J to 8 bases, leaving 17 bases not matched to a gene. Germline CDR1 and CDR2: SNHLY and FYNNEI. The CDR3 has 17 residues. CDR3 region: CASRTGLAGRVADEQFF. The CDR3 nucleotides are TGTGCCAGCAGGACAGGGCTAGCGGGAAGAGTAGCGGATGAGCAGTTCTTC.

CDR3: CASSLARPKAGNLHEQYF. The CDR3 coding sequence is TGTGCCAGCAGCCTGGCCAGGCCCAAAGCAGGAAATCTCCACGAGCAGTACTTC. The rearrangement joins TRBV11-3 to TRBJ2-7; D remains unclear. Germline CDR1 reads SGHNT; CDR2 reads YENEEA. V was clipped by 5 bases and J by 5 bases, with 28 bases between them. This CDR3 comprises 18 residues.

The DNA of the CDR3 is TGTGCCAGCAGCGAGAGGTTGGGTGGCGGGAACTACGAGCAGTACTTC. It codes for CASSERLGGGNYEQYF. The chain recombines TRBV5-5 with TRBJ2-7; possibly TRBD2 for D (6 bases). From germline, CDR1 is SGHKS and CDR2 YYEKEE (reference sequence). The CDR3 covers 16 residues. V was pared by 4 bases and J by 3 bases, with 20 bases between.

The chain employs TRBV18 and TRBJ2-7, with 9 bases identical to TRBD1. Germline V gene lookup returns CDR1 KGHSH and CDR2 LQKENI. This CDR3 spans 15 amino acids. V shed 0 bases, J shed 1 base, and the junction held 1 base outside the gene matches. CDR3 protein: CASSPPGTGSYEQYF. Here the CDR3 DNA reads TGTGCCAGCTCACCACCCGGGACAGGGTCCTACGAGCAGTACTTC.

J is TRBJ1-2 and V is TRBV7-9; TRBD1 matches at 9 bases. The CDR3 is 16 amino acids. The junction had 7 bases not matched to a gene; V was cut back by 2 bases and J by 3 bases. Germline loops: CDR1 SEHNR, CDR2 FQNEAQ (reference sequence). The chain's CDR3 is CASSLTGQGRDYGYTF. DNA for the CDR3: TGTGCCAGCAGCTTAACCGGACAGGGGAGAGACTATGGCTACACCTTC.

V and J are TRBV25-1 and TRBJ1-1, with D unresolved. The CDR3 has 11 amino acids. Trimming removed 6 bases at V and 2 bases at J, with 4 bases between. In germline, CDR1 is MGHDK, CDR2 SYGVNS. The CDR3, as DNA: TGTGCCAGCAGGTCTAACACTGAAGCTTTCTTT. Encoded protein: CASRSNTEAFF.

With respect to this clone: This specimen includes other DNA sequences encoding the same CDR3. The genes are TRBV6-1 and TRBJ1-2; weak D call: TRBD1 (5 bases). The CDR3 is made up of 13 amino acids. Germline V gene sequence: CDR1 MNHNS, CDR2 SASEGT. Trimming stripped 4 bases from V and 2 bases from J, with 8 bases between. In DNA form, the CDR3 reads TGTGCCAGCAGTGGACAGATCAACTATGGCTACACCTTC. Amino acid sequence: CASSGQINYGYTF.

The chain joins TRBV15 to TRBJ1-2; D is unresolved. The V end was cut by 0 bases, the J end by 4 bases, with 9 bases between. CDR3 length: 14 amino acids. CDR1 and CDR2 (germline): LNHNV, YYDKDF (reference sequence). The CDR3 is CATSRESYGYGYTF. DNA for the CDR3: TGTGCCACCAGCAGAGAATCCTACGGCTATGGCTACACCTTC.

The genes are TRBV9 and TRBJ1-2; 10 bases match TRBD1. Germline assignment: CDR1 SGDLS and CDR2 YYNGEE. The J segment lost 3 bases and the V segment lost 4 bases, leaving 9 bases of the junction unmatched. The CDR3 has 16 amino acids. The CDR3, as DNA: TGTGCCAGCAGCCGTCCCGGGACAGGGGTTCACTATGGCTACACCTTC. This sequence encodes CASSRPGTGVHYGYTF.

The chain links TRBV7-6 to TRBJ2-1; 11 bases map to TRBD2. V trimming: 5 bases; J trimming: 5 bases; junction bases outside the gene matches: 14. This CDR3 has 18 residues. CDR1 is SGHVS, CDR2 FNYEAQ, per germline. The CDR3 region is CASSPGALAGGGHNEQFF. The CDR3 DNA sequence: TGTGCCAGCAGCCCGGGGGCCCTAGCGGGAGGAGGCCACAATGAGCAGTTCTTC.

This sequence joins TRBV6-5 and TRBJ1-2, with a possible D match to TRBD1 (5 bases). This CDR3 has 15 residues. CDR1 and CDR2 (germline): MNHEY, SVGAGI. Trimming cost V 2 bases and J 0 bases, with 10 bases left between them. The DNA for the CDR3 is TGTGCCAGCAGTTACGGGGGGGGAGCTAACTATGGCTACACCTTC. This encodes CASSYGGGANYGYTF.

This chain uses TRBV2 with TRBJ2-3; 11 bases align to TRBD2. In germline, CDR1 is SNHLY, CDR2 FYNNEI. V lost 9 bases and J lost 6; bases outside the gene matches: 8. This CDR3 spans 14 amino acids. CDR3 amino acids: CARTSGGGFDTQYF. CDR3 DNA sequence: TGTGCCAGAACTAGCGGGGGCGGTTTTGATACGCAGTATTTT.